A selection of T cell receptor beta chains follows, all from one sample in a study of vaccination effects on CD4 cells after COVID-19. These receptors' antigens are unknown. Produced via immunoSEQ multiplex PCR; TCRdb's table is partial and in-frame only. The sample carries fewer than 90,000 clones, over 65% recorded once. The sample consisted of CD4+ T cells from PBMCs cultured with HIV peptides, taken before COVID-19 vaccination. The receptors derive from a human donor who had a prior SARS-CoV-2 infection. CDR3s include the opening cysteine and the closing phenylalanine or tryptophan. A D gene is named only where the DNA matches it firmly. Not every row has a clone size; where given, it reads once, few, many or a size class.

J: TRBJ2-3
D: -
size: -
V: TRBV5-1
DNA: TGCGCCAGCAGCTTGTCCGGCTATAGCACAGATACGCAGTATTTT
CDR3: CASSLSGYSTDTQYF

J: TRBJ1-4
D: -
size: -
V: TRBV9
DNA: TGTGCCAGCAGTTCGGGGGCAGAAGAAAAACTGTTTTTT
CDR3: CASSSGAEEKLFF

J: TRBJ2-7
D: TRBD1
size: -
V: TRBV6-6
DNA: TGTGCCAGCAGTATACGGACAGGGCCCTACGAGCAGTACTTC
CDR3: CASSIRTGPYEQYF

J: TRBJ2-7
D: -
size: -
V: TRBV4-3
DNA: TGCGCCAGCAGCCAAGATGGGCAGGTGTCTCCCTACGAGCAGTACTTC
CDR3: CASSQDGQVSPYEQYF

J: TRBJ2-1
D: TRBD1
size: many
V: TRBV28
DNA: TGTGCCAGCATCGGTCAGACAGGGGAATTTTGGCTTTACAATGAGCAGTTCTTC
CDR3: CASIGQTGEFWLYNEQFF

J: TRBJ2-3
D: -
size: -
V: TRBV6-5
DNA: TGTGCCAGCAGTTACTCGAGGGGTACGCAGTATTTT
CDR3: CASSYSRGTQYF

J: TRBJ2-1
D: -
size: -
V: TRBV7-6
DNA: TGTGCCAGCAGCTTATTGGGGATGAACAATGAGCAGTTCTTC
CDR3: CASSLLGMNNEQFF

J: TRBJ1-1
D: -
size: -
V: TRBV7-3
DNA: TGTGCCAGCAGCTTACGAATGAACACTGAAGCTTTCTTT
CDR3: CASSLRMNTEAFF

J: TRBJ2-1
D: TRBD2
size: medium-sized
V: TRBV6-5
DNA: TGTGCCAGCGAGGGACTAGCGGGAGGGCACAATGAGCAGTTCTTC
CDR3: CASEGLAGGHNEQFF

J: TRBJ2-7
D: -
size: -
V: TRBV27
DNA: TGTGCCAGCAGTTGGGACTTAACGGCTAGCGAGCAGTACTTC
CDR3: CASSWDLTASEQYF

J: TRBJ2-3
D: -
size: -
V: TRBV14
DNA: TGTGCCAGCAGCCACTTCTCGGGGCGAGACCTATACAACACAGATACGCAGTATTTT
CDR3: CASSHFSGRDLYNTDTQYF